This T cell receptor (beta chain) was captured by sequencing in a study of CD8+ T cells in alopecia areata. Following extraction, RNA underwent reverse transcription to cDNA, which served as the sequencing template. The repertoire was sequenced with immunoSEQ multiplex PCR; TCRdb's copy has only in-frame clones and lacks some. Among roughly 30,000 clones, approximately 56% were seen once, and the ten largest hold approximately 18%. The clonotype originates from a human donor with alopecia areata. Sequencing was done on a sample of NKG2D-high CD8+ T cells sorted from blood.

CDR3: CASKTGTGANVLTF. Here the CDR3 DNA reads TGTGCCAGCAAAACAGGAACTGGGGCCAACGTCCTGACTTTC. This chain connects TRBV19 to TRBJ2-6; TRBD1 is a possible D gene (5 bases). V shed 9 bases and J shed 2 bases, with 11 bases lying between them. Germline loops: CDR1 LNHDA, CDR2 SQIVND (reference sequence). The CDR3 is 14 residues long.